A selection of T cell receptor beta chains follows, all from one sample in a study of cytomegalovirus exposure and HLA in healthy donors. Clones were read by immunoSEQ multiplex PCR, and TCRdb kept only the in-frame ones, dropping some. The sample has about 180,000 clones, almost 80% seen once. The sequenced material came from PBMCs. Every receptor here comes from a man in his forties or fifties in good health and CMV-seropositive. CDR3s include the opening cysteine and the closing phenylalanine or tryptophan.

j_gene,v_gene,CDR3aa
TRBJ2-7,TRBV6-5,CASRTRDRGSLLF
TRBJ2-5,TRBV2,CASRLAGRETQYF
TRBJ1-1,TRBV6-5,CASSYAGRNTEAFF
TRBJ2-7,TRBV6-1,CASSRTGHSYEQYF
TRBJ2-6,TRBV5-8,CASSLARQVGANVLTF
TRBJ1-5,TRBV9,CASSPGQGIDSNQPQHF
TRBJ2-3,TRBV10-3,CAISGTTGGTDTQYF
TRBJ2-5,TRBV15,CATSRDSTETQYF
TRBJ2-2,TRBV7-3,CASSIGQDTGELFF
TRBJ2-7,TRBV27,CASSYLGLAASYEQYF
TRBJ2-7,TRBV21-1,CASNSGRAKYEQYF
TRBJ1-4,TRBV7-2,CASSFTPVANEKLFF
TRBJ2-7,TRBV4-2,CASSHGTGPYEQYF
TRBJ1-3,TRBV6-6,CASRPHSRSGNTIYF
TRBJ1-2,TRBV28,CASMTVHYGYTF
TRBJ2-6,TRBV5-4,CASSFVFSGANGLTF
TRBJ2-2,TRBV6-5,CARPDRGYEGGELFF
TRBJ2-3,TRBV6-1,CASRDDSKVTDTQYF
TRBJ2-6,TRBV5-3,CARSLETRASGANVLTF
TRBJ1-2,TRBV10-3,CAISYTGDDGYTF
TRBJ2-7,TRBV11-3,CASSATGTSGNEQYF
TRBJ1-5,TRBV12-5,CASGGGLGNQPQHF
TRBJ1-2,TRBV5-1,CASSPSSGDYGYTF
TRBJ2-1,TRBV5-1,CASSLVGSGQFF
TRBJ1-2,TRBV28,CASTKGDSYGYTF
TRBJ1-3,TRBV28,CASSFGAAGNTIYF
TRBJ2-5,TRBV27,CASSFGTSGIETQYF
TRBJ2-2,TRBV28,CASSQLGASGRASGVGELFF
TRBJ1-5,TRBV12-5,CASAGTGGTGNQPQHF
TRBJ1-2,TRBV7-2,CASSLSTQGGYTF
TRBJ1-5,TRBV6-1,CASSEIGGSNQPQHF
TRBJ1-2,TRBV19,CASTGRTENNYGYTF
TRBJ1-3,TRBV5-1,CASSSDRSGNTIYF